Sequencing of this T cell receptor (beta chain) was carried out in a study of shared clonotypes between healthy human individuals. Assay: immunoSEQ multiplex PCR; the TCRdb copy retains only in-frame clones and omits some. The sample yields about 1 million clones, roughly 80% seen once. CD4+ cells were split into CD45RA+ naive and CD45RA-negative memory subsets. V was clipped by 5 bases and J by 0 bases; unmatched bases: 8. The germline V gene encodes CDR1 SGHVS and CDR2 FQNEAQ. This CDR3 spans 16 amino acids. The chain couples TRBV7-8 to TRBJ2-3, with 7 bases fitting TRBD2. What was sequenced was memory CD4+ T cells sorted from blood. The subset was: CD45RA-negative fraction. This clonotype was sampled from a man younger than 30 in good health. The CDR3, as DNA: TGTGCCAGCAGCCCGGGACTAACCTCTAGCACAGATACGCAGTATTTT. Translating gives CASSPGLTSSTDTQYF.